This TCR beta chain emerged from a study of control samples from healthy donors and cancer patients. The V end lost 0 bases, the J end lost 1 base, and 13 bases lay between the germline ends. There are 16 residues in the CDR3. Germline V CDR1 and CDR2: MDHEN, SYDVKM. The table came from immunoSEQ multiplex PCR; TCRdb's copy has only in-frame clones and leaves some out. The sample lists roughly 92,000 clones; 85% to 90% were seen once. The source of this sequence is a woman aged 50 to 65 in good health. This chain connects TRBV28 to TRBJ2-7; D might be TRBD1 or TRBD2, each matching 6 bases. Specimen: blood. The CDR3 coding sequence is TGTGCCAGCAGTTTATGGAGTGGAGGGGGGTCCTACGAGCAGTACTTC. This translates into CASSLWSGGGSYEQYF. Looking up the rest from reference TRBV28 and TRBJ2-7 gives the full variable domain: DVKVTQSSRYLVKRTGEKVFLECVQDMDHENMFWYRQDPGLGLRLIYFSYDVKMKEKGDIPEGYSVSREKKERFSLILESASTNQTSMYLCASSLWSGGGSYEQYFGPGTRLTVT.